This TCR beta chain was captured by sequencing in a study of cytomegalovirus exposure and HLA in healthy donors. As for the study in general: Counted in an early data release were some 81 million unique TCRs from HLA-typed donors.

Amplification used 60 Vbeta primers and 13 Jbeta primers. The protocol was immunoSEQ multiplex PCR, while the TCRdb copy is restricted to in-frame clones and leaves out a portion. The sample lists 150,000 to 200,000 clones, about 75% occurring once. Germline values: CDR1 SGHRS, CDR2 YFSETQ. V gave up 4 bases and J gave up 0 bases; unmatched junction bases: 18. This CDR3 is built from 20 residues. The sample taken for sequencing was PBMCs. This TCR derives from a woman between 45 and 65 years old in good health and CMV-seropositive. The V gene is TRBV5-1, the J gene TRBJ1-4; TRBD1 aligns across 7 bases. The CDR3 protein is CASSPGLAGGIYATNEKLFF. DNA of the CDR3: TGCGCCAGCAGCCCGGGGTTGGCAGGGGGAATATATGCAACTAATGAAAAACTGTTTTTT.